Shown below are 17 T cell receptor beta chains from a single sample sequenced in a study of T cell repertoires in cytomegalovirus infection. One entry per CDR3 protein, called by TCRdb with MiXCR from the reads. This table has 150,000 to 200,000 distinct CDR3 sequences, about a tenth appearing once. What was sequenced was PBMCs. These receptors all stem from a human donor in good health (CMV status not recorded). Some clones in this sample may be carry-over from other donors' samples.

This clonotype was picked up many times. This chain joins TRBV7-2 and TRBJ2-3; TRBD2 agrees at 9 bases. V lost 10 bases to trimming and J lost 5 bases; unmatched junction nucleotides: 13. The CDR3 totals 15 residues. Germline loops: CDR1 SGHTA, CDR2 FQGNSA. The CDR3 nucleotides read TGTGCCACCATGAAGGCGGGGGGGCCGGGAGATACGCAGTATTTT. It yields the protein CATMKAGGPGDTQYF. Combining the CDR3 with reference TRBV7-2 and TRBJ2-3 gives the whole variable domain GAGVSQSPSNKVTEKGKDVELRCDPISGHTALYWYRQSLGQGLEFLIYFQGNSAPDKSGLPSDRFSAERTGGSVSTLTIQRTQQEDSAVYLCATMKAGGPGDTQYFGPGTRLTVL.

The chain carries TRBV2 and TRBJ2-7; no clear D gene. Germline V gene data show CDR1 as SNHLY and CDR2 as FYNNEI. CDR3 length: 11 amino acids. V shed 4 bases and J shed 6 bases, with 7 bases lying between them. As DNA, the CDR3 is TGTGCCAGCAGTGGAATTGCCGAGCAGTACTTC. Amino acid sequence: CASSGIAEQYF.

This clonotype was seen repeatedly, ten times or more. The chain has TRBV7-2 and TRBJ2-1, with TRBD2 matching 8 bases. Germline trimming cut 2 bases from V and 10 bases from J; bases unmatched to any gene: 7. This CDR3 is 14 amino acids long. Germline V gene lookup returns CDR1 SGHTA and CDR2 FQGNSA. For the CDR3, the DNA is TGTGCCAGCAGCTTAAAATCCAGCGGGAGCGAGCAGTTCTTC. Translating it yields CASSLKSSGSEQFF.

The chain is built from TRBV7-9 and TRBJ1-1; D is perhaps TRBD1 (5 bases). The V end was cut by 3 bases, the J end by 7 bases, with 12 bases between. Per germline, CDR1 SEHNR and CDR2 FQNEAQ (reference sequence). The length of the CDR3 is 13 residues. CDR3 protein: CASSFATGLEAFF. Written as DNA, the CDR3 is TGTGCCAGCAGCTTTGCAACGGGGCTTGAAGCTTTCTTT.

This clonotype was seen repeatedly, ten times or more. The rearrangement uses TRBV28 and TRBJ2-5; TRBD2 is a possible D gene (6 bases). This CDR3 is built from 14 residues. Trimming removed 6 bases at V and 2 bases at J, with 13 bases between. Germline assignment: CDR1 MDHEN and CDR2 SYDVKM. In DNA, the CDR3 is TGTGCCAGCAGCACGCTGGGGGGACAAGAGACCCAGTACTTC. This encodes CASSTLGGQETQYF.

This clonotype was counted ten times or more. This chain uses TRBV7-3 with TRBJ2-5, with 7 nucleotides matching TRBD1. In germline, CDR1 is SGHTA, CDR2 FQGTGA. Trimming took 5 bases from V and 1 from J; bases not matched to a gene: 7. The CDR3 has 15 residues. The CDR3 is CASSPSGTAQETQYF. The CDR3 bases are TGTGCCAGCAGCCCCTCCGGGACAGCCCAAGAGACCCAGTACTTC.

Ten or more counts support this clonotype. The V gene is TRBV7-2, the J gene TRBJ1-1; D may be TRBD1 (5 bases). Germline assignment: CDR1 SGHTA and CDR2 FQGNSA. CDR3 length: 15 residues. Trimming took 0 bases from V and 1 from J, leaving 9 bases between them. CDR3 sequence: CASSLASGTNTEAFF. CDR3 nucleotides: TGTGCCAGCAGCTTAGCTTCAGGGACGAACACTGAAGCTTTCTTT.

As for this clonotype: This could be a read error, since a much larger clone is one nucleotide away. CDR3 DNA: TGTGCCAGCAGCTTGTCTAGCGGGGGATTTAATGAGCAGTTCTTC. It translates to CASSLSSGGFNEQFF. The V and J genes are TRBV7-2 and TRBJ2-1, with 10 nucleotides matching TRBD2. Germline trimming cut 3 bases from V and 7 bases from J; bases unmatched to any gene: 6. The CDR3 runs to 15 residues. Germline-derived CDR1 and CDR2 are SGHTA and FQGNSA.

V and J are TRBV15 and TRBJ1-1; perhaps TRBD1 as D (6 bases). CDR3 size: 15 residues. In germline, CDR1 is LNHNV, CDR2 YYDKDF (reference sequence). Trimming took off 1 base at V and 2 bases at J, with 11 bases between the two ends. The CDR3 spells CATSRVGTLNTEAFF. The DNA for the CDR3 is TGTGCCACCAGCAGAGTTGGGACACTTAACACTGAAGCTTTCTTT.

This clonotype was counted at least ten times. The rearrangement joins TRBV29-1 to TRBJ1-2; no definite D call. Looked up from germline, CDR1 is SQVTM and CDR2 is ANQGSEA. V lost 4 bases to trimming and J lost 4 bases, with 7 bases between them. The CDR3 is made up of 11 amino acids. The CDR3 DNA reads as TGCAGCGTTGGAGACGGCTATGGCTACACCTTC. Encoded protein: CSVGDGYGYTF.

In its sample, this clonotype was seen many times. J is TRBJ2-1 and V is TRBV7-2; TRBD2 matches 9 bases. The germline V gene encodes CDR1 SGHTA and CDR2 FQGNSA. The length of the CDR3 is 17 residues. Losses at the gene ends were 5 bases for V and 8 bases for J; bases not matched to a gene: 16. The CDR3, as DNA: TGTGCCAGCAGCGCTCGGAGAGCGGGAGGAATGAGCTATGAGCAGTTCTTC. Protein: CASSARRAGGMSYEQFF.

This clonotype appeared many times. The chain employs TRBV11-1 and TRBJ2-1, with unresolved D. CDR1 and CDR2 (germline): SGHAT, FQDESV (reference sequence). V was shortened by 5 bases and J by 1 base, with 9 bases between the two germline ends. CDR3 length: 14 amino acids. Here the CDR3 DNA reads TGTGCCAGCAGCCTGCTCGGATCCTACAATGAGCAGTTCTTC. It specifies CASSLLGSYNEQFF.

This clonotype came up a few times. This sequence joins TRBV30 and TRBJ2-1; the D is unclear. The CDR3 length is 15 residues. Trimming removed 0 bases at V and 2 bases at J, with 11 bases between. The V gene's germline CDR1 is GTSNPN and CDR2 SVGIG (reference sequence). CDR3 region: CAWSVESQPYNEQFF. The CDR3 region has the DNA TGTGCCTGGAGTGTCGAGTCCCAGCCCTACAATGAGCAGTTCTTC.

This clonotype was seen only a few times. The chain joins TRBV15 to TRBJ2-7; D not certain. CDR1 is LNHNV, CDR2 YYDKDF, per germline (reference sequence). V lost 0 bases, J lost 3 bases, and 15 bases lay in between. CDR3 length equals 16 residues. The CDR3 protein is CATSRDRAISNYEQYF. The CDR3 DNA reads as TGTGCCACCAGCAGAGATCGGGCTATATCCAACTACGAGCAGTACTTC.

The chain is built from TRBV20-1 and TRBJ1-1, with 7 bases lining up with TRBD1. The CDR3 covers 18 residues. CDR1 is DFQATT and CDR2 is SNEGSKA in the germline V gene (reference sequence). V lost 1 base, J lost 6 bases, and 20 bases stayed unmatched. CDR3 amino acids: CSARVRTGQILSGAEAFF. In DNA, the CDR3 is TGCAGTGCTAGAGTTAGAACGGGACAGATTTTATCGGGTGCTGAAGCTTTCTTT.

This clonotype was seen a handful of times. The chain uses TRBV7-2 and TRBJ2-7, with 10 bases identical to TRBD1. Germline CDR1 SGHTA, CDR2 FQGNSA. This CDR3 contains 15 residues. V dropped 2 bases and J dropped 4; count of bases not matched to a gene: 5. The CDR3 here is CASSLRTGGMYEQYF. CDR3 bases: TGTGCCAGCAGCTTAAGGACAGGGGGTATGTACGAGCAGTACTTC.

The chain recombines TRBV5-1 with TRBJ2-1; possibly TRBD2 for D (5 bases). The V and J ends lost 5 bases and 3 bases respectively, with 18 bases between them. This CDR3 has 16 residues. Germline V gene data show CDR1 as SGHRS and CDR2 as YFSETQ. The CDR3 spells CASSSGGMRVYNEQFF. The CDR3 DNA is TGCGCCAGCAGTTCAGGAGGTATGAGGGTCTACAATGAGCAGTTCTTC.